A single sample gave rise to the 9 T cell receptor beta chains below, sequenced in a study of early T cells in non-severe SARS-CoV-2 infection. TCRdb passed the 5' RACE reads through MiXCR, listing each CDR3 protein once. Seen here are 84,000 or so distinct CDR3 sequences, more than 13% observed once, and the top ten hold 9.5% to 12%. Material for sequencing was whole blood. Receptor source: an adult who was a healthcare worker with PCR-confirmed SARS-CoV-2 infection or an uninfected control (not recorded which).

The chain combines TRBV29-1 with TRBJ1-1; TRBD1 aligns across 8 bases. CDR1 and CDR2 (germline): SQVTM, ANQGSEA. There are 14 residues in the CDR3. V trimming: 4 bases; J trimming: 2 bases; junction bases outside the gene matches: 6. In DNA, the CDR3 is TGCAGCGTTGTCAGACAGGGGAGAAACACTGAAGCTTTCTTT. It specifies CSVVRQGRNTEAFF.

The V and J genes are TRBV29-1 and TRBJ2-3; 11 bases are shared with TRBD1. This CDR3 region has 16 residues. The J segment lost 4 bases and the V segment lost 4 bases, leaving 10 bases of the junction unmatched. Germline V gives CDR1 SQVTM, CDR2 ANQGSEA. The CDR3: CSVASGDRGVPDTQYF. The CDR3 bases are TGCAGCGTTGCCAGCGGGGACAGGGGGGTTCCAGATACGCAGTATTTT.

The chain uses TRBV3-1 and TRBJ2-1, with 7 bases identical to TRBD2. The CDR3 loop spans 14 amino acids. After removal of 4 bases from V and 6 bases from J, the junction contained 6 bases not matched to a gene. The germline CDR1 and CDR2 sequences are LGHDT and YNNKEL (reference sequence). CDR3 in amino acids: CASSLTGLLNEQFF. The DNA for the CDR3 is TGTGCCAGCAGCCTAACGGGACTACTCAATGAGCAGTTCTTC.

This clonotype showed up just a few times. The V and J genes are TRBV19 and TRBJ2-5; D is perhaps TRBD2 (6 bases). This CDR3 is built from 15 residues. Trimming pared 7 bases from V and 2 bases from J, leaving 17 bases between. CDR1 is LNHDA and CDR2 is SQIVND in the germline V gene (reference sequence). CDR3 coding DNA: TGTGCCAGTACCCCCGCGGGACGTCGACAAGAGACCCAGTACTTC. It codes for CASTPAGRRQETQYF.

In this sample, this clonotype turned up many times. V and J are TRBV7-8 and TRBJ2-7; D unclear. The CDR3 is 13 residues long. CDR1 is SGHVS, CDR2 FQNEAQ, per germline. The germline V and J ends were trimmed by 3 bases and 2 bases, with 8 bases remaining between them. CDR3 region: CASSLTGPYEQYF. The DNA for the CDR3 is TGTGCCAGCAGCTTGACCGGACCCTACGAGCAGTACTTC.

This clonotype appeared a few times. The chain employs TRBV20-1 and TRBJ2-1; D is unresolved. The germline CDR1 and CDR2 sequences are DFQATT and SNEGSKA (reference sequence). V shed 6 bases and J shed 1 base, with 13 bases lying between them. This CDR3 region has 14 residues. The CDR3 DNA follows: TGCAGTGCCGAGACCCAAAGGTCCTACAATGAGCAGTTCTTC. Its translation is CSAETQRSYNEQFF.

This clonotype was recorded a few times. The chain recombines TRBV19 with TRBJ2-2, with D possibly matching TRBD2 (5 bases). CDR3 length: 14 amino acids. The germline V and J ends were trimmed by 4 bases and 5 bases, with 11 bases remaining between them. From germline, CDR1 is LNHDA and CDR2 SQIVND (reference sequence). CDR3 sequence: CASSTTRETGELFF. The DNA for the CDR3 is TGTGCCAGTAGTACAACACGGGAAACCGGGGAGCTGTTTTTT.

The chain carries TRBV6-2 or TRBV6-3 and TRBJ2-1; no reliable D call. The CDR3 has 14 residues. Germline V gives CDR1 MNHEY, CDR2 SVGEGT. Trimming took off 0 bases at V and 13 bases at J, with 16 bases between the two ends. The DNA of the CDR3 is TGTGCCAGCAGTTACTCGACTGAGGCCCTCAGCCAGTTCTTC. This codes for CASSYSTEALSQFF.

The CDR3 DNA follows: TGCAGTGCTAGTGGAGGAGCTAACTATGGCTACACCTTC. Amino acid sequence: CSASGGANYGYTF. The V gene is TRBV20-1, the J gene TRBJ1-2; D not certain. The V end was cut by 3 bases, the J end by 0 bases, with 8 bases between. Germline CDR1 DFQATT, CDR2 SNEGSKA (reference sequence). CDR3 length: 13 residues.